The clone carrying this T cell receptor (beta chain) showed up just once. Germline V gene lookup returns CDR1 KGHSH and CDR2 LQKENI. V dropped 2 bases and J dropped 0; count of bases not matched to a gene: 3. CDR3 length: 15 amino acids. Here immunoSEQ multiplex PCR was the method, and the copy in TCRdb shows in-frame clones only, minus some. The sample has 20,000 to 30,000 clones; 75% to 90% are singletons. This specimen comes from a study of blood T cell repertoires in COVID-19. The TCR comes from a human donor with active COVID-19. The donor label of this sample is uncertain. Sequencing was done on a sample of peripheral blood. This chain connects TRBV18 to TRBJ2-7; 8 nucleotides agree with TRBD2. The CDR3 region is CASSPFGGASYEQYF. CDR3 nucleotides: TGTGCCAGCTCACCATTCGGGGGGGCCTCCTACGAGCAGTACTTC.